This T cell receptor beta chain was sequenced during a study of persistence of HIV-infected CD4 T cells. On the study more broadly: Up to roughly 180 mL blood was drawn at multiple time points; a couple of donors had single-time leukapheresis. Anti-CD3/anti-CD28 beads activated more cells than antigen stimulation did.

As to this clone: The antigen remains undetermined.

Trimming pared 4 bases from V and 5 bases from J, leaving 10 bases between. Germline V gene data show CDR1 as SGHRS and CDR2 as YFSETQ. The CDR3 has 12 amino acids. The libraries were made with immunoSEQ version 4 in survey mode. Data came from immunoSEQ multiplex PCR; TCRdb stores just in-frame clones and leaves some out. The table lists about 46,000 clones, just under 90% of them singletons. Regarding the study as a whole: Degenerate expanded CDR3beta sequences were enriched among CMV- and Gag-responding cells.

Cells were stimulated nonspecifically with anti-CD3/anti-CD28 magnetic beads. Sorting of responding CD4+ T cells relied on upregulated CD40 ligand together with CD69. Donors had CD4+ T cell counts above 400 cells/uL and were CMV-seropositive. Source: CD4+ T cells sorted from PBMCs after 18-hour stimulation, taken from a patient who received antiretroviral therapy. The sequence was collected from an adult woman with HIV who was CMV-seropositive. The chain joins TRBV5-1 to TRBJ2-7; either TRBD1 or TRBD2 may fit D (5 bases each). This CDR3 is CASSQGRDEQYF. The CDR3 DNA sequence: TGCGCCAGCAGCCAGGGACGGGACGAGCAGTACTTC.